This is a list of T cell receptor beta chains from one sample in a study of radiotherapy plus CTLA-4 blockade in lung cancer. Clones were sequenced by immunoSEQ multiplex PCR, and TCRdb holds only the in-frame ones, with some missing. The sample lists over 95,000 clones; 60% to 75% were seen once. The material was peripheral blood, obtained from a patient treated with radiotherapy plus ipilimumab. The receptor set was obtained from a human donor with non-small cell lung cancer who had a partial response to radiotherapy plus ipilimumab. Some clones in this sample may be carry-over from other donors' samples. CDR3s include the opening cysteine and the closing phenylalanine or tryptophan. A D gene is named only where the DNA matches it firmly. Not all rows give a size; the values are once, few, many and, for expanded clones, a class.

V,size,J,D,DNA,CDR3
TRBV27,.,TRBJ2-3,TRBD2,TGTGCCAGCGGCTCTATAGCGGGGTACACAGATACGCAGTATTTT,CASGSIAGYTDTQYF
TRBV27,.,TRBJ2-7,.,TGTGCCAGCAGCCCATTTGTACGGGAAATCTATCAACCGTACGAGCAGTACTTC,CASSPFVREIYQPYEQYF
TRBV5-1,.,TRBJ2-1,.,TGCGCCAGCAGCTTGGTGGGAGTATACAATGAGCAGTTCTTC,CASSLVGVYNEQFF
TRBV10-3,.,TRBJ2-1,TRBD2,TGTGCCATCAGTGGAGGAGCGGGGGGCCTAGGCAATGAGCAGTTCTTC,CAISGGAGGLGNEQFF
TRBV29-1,.,TRBJ2-3,TRBD2,TGCAGCGTTCGTGCGGTAGCGGGAGGGCGCGGAGATACGCAGTATTTT,CSVRAVAGGRGDTQYF
TRBV4-3,.,TRBJ1-2,.,TGCGCCAGCAGCCAAGATCTGAGAGGAAACTATGGCTACACCTTC,CASSQDLRGNYGYTF
TRBV7-7,.,TRBJ2-3,TRBD1,TGTGCCAGCAGCGTAGGAACAGGGGGCTGGGATACGCAGTATTTT,CASSVGTGGWDTQYF
TRBV30,.,TRBJ2-3,TRBD2,TGTGCCTGGAGTGTAAGCGGGGGAGATACGCAGTATTTT,CAWSVSGGDTQYF
TRBV5-4,.,TRBJ2-5,.,TGTGCCAGCAGCCTAAGGACAGTGTTGGAAACCCAGTACTTC,CASSLRTVLETQYF
TRBV6-5,many,TRBJ1-2,TRBD1,TGTGCCAGCAGTAACAGGGGGCGCAGACTCTACGGCTACACCTTC,CASSNRGRRLYGYTF
TRBV5-1,.,TRBJ1-1,.,TGCGCCAGCAGCTTGGCCCCTACGGTGAACACTGAAGCTTTCTTT,CASSLAPTVNTEAFF
TRBV5-1,.,TRBJ2-5,TRBD1,TGCGCCAGCAATACGCAGGGGGATCGGGGAGAGACCCAGTACTTC,CASNTQGDRGETQYF
TRBV5-6,.,TRBJ2-7,TRBD2,TGTGCCAGCAGCCCGGGCTTAGCGGGATACGAGCAGTACTTC,CASSPGLAGYEQYF
TRBV14,.,TRBJ2-1,TRBD2,TGTGCCAGCAGCCAAGCCGGGGGGTCGAACAATGAGCAGTTCTTC,CASSQAGGSNNEQFF
TRBV19,.,TRBJ1-6,TRBD1,TGTGCCAGTACCCCCTCAACGGGACAGGATAATTCACCCCTCCACTTT,CASTPSTGQDNSPLHF
TRBV4-3,.,TRBJ2-1,.,TGCGCCAGCAGCCAAGTAGGTGGGGGGTTGTCCTACAATGAGCAGTTCTTC,CASSQVGGGLSYNEQFF
TRBV18,once,TRBJ1-2,.,TGTGCCAGCTCACCGGGCAGAGAGAATGGCTACACCTTC,CASSPGRENGYTF
TRBV5-8,.,TRBJ2-7,TRBD1,TGTGCCAGCAGCTGGGACAGAACCTACGAGCAGTACTTC,CASSWDRTYEQYF
TRBV18,.,TRBJ2-1,TRBD2,TGTGCCAGCTCACCACCCGGGACTAGCGGGGGGGGATCCTACAATGAGCAGTTCTTC,CASSPPGTSGGGSYNEQFF
TRBV19,few,TRBJ1-6,.,TGTGCCAGTAGTATGTACAGCGGCCTTTATAATTCACCCCTCCACTTT,CASSMYSGLYNSPLHF
TRBV6-5,.,TRBJ2-7,TRBD2,TGTGCCAGCACCGGACTAGCGGGAGGCTCCTACGAGCAGTACTTC,CASTGLAGGSYEQYF
TRBV6-5,many,TRBJ2-3,.,TGTGCCAGCAGTTACTCGATAGGGGGTTTATATACGCAGTATTTT,CASSYSIGGLYTQYF
TRBV27,.,TRBJ2-2,.,TGTGCCAGCAGTTTACCTGGGCCCGGGGAGCTGTTTTTT,CASSLPGPGELFF
TRBV6-6,few,TRBJ1-2,.,TGTGCCAGCAGTGCTAGAGGTGGCTACACCTTC,CASSARGGYTF
TRBV5-4,.,TRBJ2-3,.,TGTGCCAGCAGGTCGGGGGGCCCGGTGCGGGTGGATACGCAGTATTTT,CASRSGGPVRVDTQYF
TRBV7-3,few,TRBJ1-1,TRBD1,TGTGCCAGCAGCTTAAACAGGGGAGACACTGAAGCTTTCTTT,CASSLNRGDTEAFF
TRBV5-4,.,TRBJ1-2,TRBD1,TGTGCCATTCAAGGGGGCCTGGTGGCTAACTATGGCTACACCTTC,CAIQGGLVANYGYTF
TRBV7-2,few,TRBJ1-1,.,TGTGCCAGCAGCTTAGACAGGTTTCAAGAAGCTTTCTTT,CASSLDRFQEAFF
TRBV11-3,.,TRBJ2-3,.,TGTGCCAGCAGTGTAGCGGCTAGCACAGATACGCAGTATTTT,CASSVAASTDTQYF
TRBV28,.,TRBJ2-7,TRBD1,TGTGCCAGCAGCGAACAGGGGGTTCGCCACGAGCAGTACTTC,CASSEQGVRHEQYF
TRBV5-4,few,TRBJ1-4,.,TGTGCCAGCAGCTTGAAGTTGGCAGGGGCGAATGAAAAACTGTTTTTT,CASSLKLAGANEKLFF
TRBV5-1,.,TRBJ2-6,.,TGCGCCAGCAGCGACGCGGGTGGCTCTGGGGCCAACGTCCTGACTTTC,CASSDAGGSGANVLTF
TRBV2,.,TRBJ2-2,.,TGTGCCAGCAGGGGGCTAAGGACCGGGGAGCTGTTTTTT,CASRGLRTGELFF
TRBV28,once,TRBJ2-7,.,TGTGCCAGCAGTTCCCCTAGATCTGGAGTCTACGAGCAGTACTTC,CASSSPRSGVYEQYF
TRBV10-1,.,TRBJ2-1,.,TGCGCCAGCAGTGATGCGGAATACAATGAGCAGTTCTTC,CASSDAEYNEQFF
TRBV5-4,.,TRBJ2-3,TRBD2,TGTGCCAGCAGCGCGAGCGGGGGGATTACAGATACGCAGTATTTT,CASSASGGITDTQYF
TRBV5-4,.,TRBJ2-2,TRBD1,TGTGCCAGCAGCTCTCCGGGACAGGGAAACACCGGGGAGCTGTTTTTT,CASSSPGQGNTGELFF
TRBV7-2,.,TRBJ1-2,TRBD1,TGTGCCAGCAGCTTCCAGGGACAGAATACTAACTATGGCTACACCTTC,CASSFQGQNTNYGYTF
TRBV9,.,TRBJ2-3,TRBD1,TGTGCCAGCAGCGTAGGGGACAGTCCCACAGATACGCAGTATTTT,CASSVGDSPTDTQYF
TRBV5-1,.,TRBJ2-7,.,TGCGCCAGCAGCTCGGGGAACTACGAGCAGTACTTC,CASSSGNYEQYF
TRBV19,.,TRBJ1-4,TRBD1,TGTGCCAGTAGAAACCGGGACAGGGCTAATGAAAAACTGTTTTTT,CASRNRDRANEKLFF
TRBV19,few,TRBJ1-4,.,TGTGCCAGCCAGGGACAAAGAGGAGCAACTAATGAAAAACTGTTTTTT,CASQGQRGATNEKLFF
TRBV29-1,few,TRBJ2-7,.,TGCAGCCCCCCCTCCGAGCAGTACTTC,CSPPSEQYF